The clone carrying this T cell receptor (beta chain) was recorded many times. The data were taken from a study of T cells in Graves' hyperthyroidism and ophthalmopathy. Diagnosis relied on clinical symptoms, serum thyroxine and TRAb, thyroid ultrasound and orbital computed tomography. Germline V lookup: CDR1 LNHDA, CDR2 SQIVND (reference sequence). Trimming shortened V by 3 bases and J by 0 bases, and 11 bases separated the two germline ends. The CDR3 sequence is 15 residues long. TCR beta CDR3 regions were amplified from RNA. First-round RT-PCR targeting the TCR CDR3 was performed with the HTBI primer set. TCRdb called the multiplex PCR reads again in MiXCR, with one record for every CDR3 protein. The sample lists 600,000 to 700,000 distinct CDR3 sequences, over 12% occurring once.

Sequencing was carried out using blood. The sequence came from a woman between 35 and 50 years old with Graves' ophthalmopathy. The V call is TRBV19, the J call TRBJ1-1; perhaps TRBD1 as D (5 bases). The CDR3 nucleotides are TGTGCCAGTAGTATTTTTGGGGCTGTGAACACTGAAGCTTTCTTT. Amino acid sequence: CASSIFGAVNTEAFF.